This record covers a single T cell receptor beta chain. No antigen is known for it. The junction departs from germline at one end; a sequencing error may be responsible. The sample belongs to a study of blood T cell repertoires in COVID-19 (dated by TCRdb to 2020 to 2022). Broadly, across the study: Samples covering the acute and convalescent phases of COVID-19 were provided by collaborators in the United States, Italy and Spain. The samples were drawn from two sources: the first 160 participants of the ongoing ImmuneRACE study, and 1,200 or so subjects contributed by 6 global collaborators. The prospective study material was composed of cDNA or gDNA derived from T cells, B-cell-depleted T cells, or PBMCs. Where HLA class I and class II types were available, the types were taken from metadata supplied by the sample provider, not from assay-based typing. The repertoires were released in a freely available public database intended as a resource for research on the immune response to SARS-CoV-2. The dataset comprised deeply sampled blood TCRbeta repertoires from subjects exposed to, actively infected with, or recovered from COVID-19. Sample metadata almost always included a de-identified subject ID, COVID-19 status, age in years and sex.

The cysteine opens and the phenylalanine closes a CDR3 of 13 amino acids. CDR3 DNA is the only sequence kept; it has 39 bases, read in frame from the first base. The germline V gene encodes CDR1 SGHTS and CDR2 YDEGEE. Each collaborating institution followed its own protocols to collect whole blood in K2EDTA tubes. For TCRbeta analysis, collaborator samples were shipped as frozen whole blood, as isolated PBMCs, or as DNA extracted from either sample type. The immunoSEQ Assay, a bias-controlled multiplex PCR, was used to amplify TCRbeta CDR3 regions from genomic DNA. The authors' pipeline ran thus. Within the assay, amplification of reference gene primers was used to estimate how many nucleated cells each sample contained. To quantify the absolute abundance of each unique TCRbeta CDR3 rearrangement, sequence reads were collapsed and filtered. For each sample, productive Simpson clonality was calculated as the square root of Simpson's diversity index across productive rearrangements. This immuneACCESS table, as held by TCRdb, lists in-frame sequences with V and J called but not all clones. Of the missing ones, under half trace to an unresolved V gene in checked studies; the others have no known cause. V, J and clone size are taken as reported in that table, and D and trimming were inferred from the DNA itself. The table for this sample lists roughly 410,000 clones; more than 80% of them were counted only once. Around 1.2% of the sample is in the top ten clones.

Paper-wide results and their limitations: The amount of clinical and demographic metadata varied by source and participant and was provided uncurated.

The sample consisted of peripheral blood. The V and J genes are TRBV5-8 and TRBJ2-4; matching of 6 bases hints at TRBD2 as the D gene. This TCR was sampled from a man in his forties with acute or convalescent COVID-19. The CDR3 sequence is CASRLGAWDSGDF. In nucleotide form, the sequence is TGTGCCAGCAGACTCGGAGCCTGGGACTCTGGGGACTTC.